The 7 T cell receptor beta chains given below trace back to one sample, sequenced in a study of Graves' ophthalmopathy and Graves' hyperthyroidism. The study amplified TCR beta CDR3 regions using RNA transcripts. In the first round, RT-PCR was carried out with HTBI primers, and a multiplex PCR formed the second round. TCRdb reprocessed the multiplex PCR reads with MiXCR, giving one entry per CDR3 protein. The table includes about 420,000 distinct CDR3 sequences, under 25% detected once. The sequencing sample was made of peripheral blood. Every receptor here comes from a woman aged 18-29 years with stable Graves' hyperthyroidism.

This clonotype turned up a few times. The CDR3 reads CASSPEGGTYNSPLHF. As DNA, the CDR3 is TGTGCCAGCAGCCCAGAGGGTGGAACGTATAATTCACCCCTCCACTTT. The chain couples TRBV5-6 to TRBJ1-6; D call uncertain. This CDR3 has 16 residues. Germline CDR1 is SGHDT and CDR2 is YYEEEE. V was trimmed by 4 bases and J by 4 bases, leaving 15 bases between them.

This clonotype was recorded many times. V is TRBV20-1 and J is TRBJ1-2; 7 bases align to TRBD1. The CDR3 consists of 14 residues. V lost 5 bases and J lost 12; bases outside the gene matches: 18. CDR1 DFQATT and CDR2 SNEGSKA come from the germline V gene (reference sequence). The CDR3: CSAATTGDVDGHTF. The DNA for the CDR3 is TGCAGTGCTGCTACCACAGGGGACGTGGACGGCCACACCTTC.

This clonotype was detected many times. The rearrangement uses TRBV19 and TRBJ1-2, with D perhaps TRBD1 (5 bases). This CDR3 is built from 15 residues. CDR1 LNHDA and CDR2 SQIVND come from the germline V gene (reference sequence). The V gene lost 4 bases and the J gene lost 4 bases, with 16 bases spanning the gap. This CDR3 is CASSTRDGLGYGYTF. The CDR3 nucleotides are TGTGCCAGTAGTACACGGGACGGACTAGGCTATGGCTACACCTTC.

V usage is TRBV28 and J usage is TRBJ1-5, with no clear D. Germline V lookup: CDR1 MDHEN, CDR2 SYDVKM. The CDR3 is made up of 17 amino acids. V lost 2 bases and J 0 bases, leaving 14 bases between the germline ends. CDR3 region: CASSLLTDLYSNQPQHF. The CDR3 DNA follows: TGTGCCAGCAGTTTACTTACAGACCTATATAGCAATCAGCCCCAGCATTTT.

This clonotype was seen ten or more times. The V gene is TRBV4-3, the J gene TRBJ1-1; 8 bases are shared with TRBD1. With 3 bases clipped from V and 7 bases from J, the junction kept 7 bases outside the gene matches. This CDR3 region has 14 residues. Germline CDR1 and CDR2: LGHNA and YSLEER. The CDR3 nucleotides are TGCGCCAGCAGCCAGGACAGGGTGGTTGGTGAAGCTTTCTTT. It specifies CASSQDRVVGEAFF.

V usage is TRBV6-1 and J usage is TRBJ1-1, with 7 bases identical to TRBD1. With 7 bases clipped from V and 4 bases from J, the junction kept 9 bases outside the gene matches. Germline V gene sequence: CDR1 MNHNS, CDR2 SASEGT. There are 14 residues in the CDR3. For the CDR3, the DNA is TGTGCCAGCACCCTACTCAGGGGGGGCACTGAAGCTTTCTTT. It specifies CASTLLRGGTEAFF.

This chain links TRBV7-9 with TRBJ2-2; a weak D match, TRBD2 (5 bases). This CDR3 is 13 amino acids long. From germline, CDR1 is SEHNR and CDR2 FQNEAQ (reference sequence). Trimming took off 10 bases at V and 4 bases at J, with 13 bases between the two ends. The CDR3 DNA sequence: TGTGCCATGACCGGGGATCTCACCGGGGAGCTGTTTTTT. Protein: CAMTGDLTGELFF. Drawing the rest from reference TRBV7-9 and TRBJ2-2, the complete variable domain is DTGVSQNPRHKITKRGQNVTFRCDPISEHNRLYWYRQTLGQGPEFLTYFQNEAQLEKSRLLSDRFSAERPKGSFSTLEIQRTEQGDSAMYLCAMTGDLTGELFFGEGSRLTVL.